Included here is one T cell receptor beta chain sequence, with context. Its antigen remains unidentified. This sample is drawn from a study of regulatory T cells in long-lasting Graves disease. Looking at the study overall: Graves' patients, diagnosed recently, had received antithyroid drugs under 3 months.

Regarding the study as a whole: Limited sample numbers may have lowered accuracy.

This CDR3 has 14 residues. The germline V gene has CDR1 LGHDT and CDR2 YNNKEL (reference sequence). V dropped 1 base and J dropped 7; count of bases not matched to a gene: 4. This sample's time point: newly diagnosed GD, antithyroid drugs for less than 3 months. Extracted RNA from PBMCs served as the source of the TCR library. A peripheral blood sample, around 8.5 milliliters in volume, was drawn into EDTA tubes. Arm-PCR of CDR3 regions and iRepertoire HTBI primers were the basis on which TCR beta libraries were built. TCRdb re-derived calls from the multiplex PCR reads in MiXCR, one entry per CDR3 protein. The sample consists of 600,000 to 650,000 distinct CDR3 sequences, less than 20% of them appearing once. The same sample was also studied in work on T cells in Graves' hyperthyroidism and ophthalmopathy. That source notes: Uncontrolled infection, other autoimmune disease, pregnancy or lactation barred patients from enrollment.

The clonotype comes from a woman aged 25 to 45 with Graves disease. The source material was peripheral blood mononuclear cells (PBMCs), sampled at new diagnosis, from a patient treated with antithyroid drugs. The gene calls are TRBV3-1 and TRBJ2-1; 7 nucleotides align to TRBD2. The CDR3 bases are TGTGCCAGCAGCCAAGGAGCGGGGAGGAATGAGCAGTTCTTC. Translation gives CASSQGAGRNEQFF.